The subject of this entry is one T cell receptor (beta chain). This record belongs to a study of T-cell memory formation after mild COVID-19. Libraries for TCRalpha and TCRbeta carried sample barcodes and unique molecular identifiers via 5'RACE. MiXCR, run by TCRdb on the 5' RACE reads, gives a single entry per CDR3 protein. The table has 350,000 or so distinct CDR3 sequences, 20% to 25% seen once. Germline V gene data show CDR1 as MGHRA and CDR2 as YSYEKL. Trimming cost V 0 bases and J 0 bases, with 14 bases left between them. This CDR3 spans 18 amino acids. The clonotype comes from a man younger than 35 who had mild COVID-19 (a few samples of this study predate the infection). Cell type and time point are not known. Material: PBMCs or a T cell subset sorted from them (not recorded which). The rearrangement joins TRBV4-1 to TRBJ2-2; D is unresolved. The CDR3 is CASSQEKMRTSNTGELFF. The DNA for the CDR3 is TGCGCCAGCAGCCAAGAGAAGATGAGGACCTCGAACACCGGGGAGCTGTTTTTT.